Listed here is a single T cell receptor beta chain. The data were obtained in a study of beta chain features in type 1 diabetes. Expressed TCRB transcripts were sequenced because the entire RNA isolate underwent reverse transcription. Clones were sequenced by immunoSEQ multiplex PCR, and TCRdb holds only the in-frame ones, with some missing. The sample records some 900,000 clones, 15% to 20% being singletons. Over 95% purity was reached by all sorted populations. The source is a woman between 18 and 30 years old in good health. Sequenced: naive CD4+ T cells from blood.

CDR3 nucleotides: TGTGCCAGCAGCTTAAAAGGATACAGGGAGGCCGGGGAGCTGTTTTTT. Translating it yields CASSLKGYREAGELFF. The chain is built from TRBV7-9 and TRBJ2-2; D may be TRBD1 or TRBD2 (6 bases each). Between the trimmed V and J ends, which lost 2 bases and 6 bases, there was a span of 16 bases. In germline, CDR1 is SEHNR, CDR2 FQNEAQ (reference sequence). The length of the CDR3 is 16 residues.